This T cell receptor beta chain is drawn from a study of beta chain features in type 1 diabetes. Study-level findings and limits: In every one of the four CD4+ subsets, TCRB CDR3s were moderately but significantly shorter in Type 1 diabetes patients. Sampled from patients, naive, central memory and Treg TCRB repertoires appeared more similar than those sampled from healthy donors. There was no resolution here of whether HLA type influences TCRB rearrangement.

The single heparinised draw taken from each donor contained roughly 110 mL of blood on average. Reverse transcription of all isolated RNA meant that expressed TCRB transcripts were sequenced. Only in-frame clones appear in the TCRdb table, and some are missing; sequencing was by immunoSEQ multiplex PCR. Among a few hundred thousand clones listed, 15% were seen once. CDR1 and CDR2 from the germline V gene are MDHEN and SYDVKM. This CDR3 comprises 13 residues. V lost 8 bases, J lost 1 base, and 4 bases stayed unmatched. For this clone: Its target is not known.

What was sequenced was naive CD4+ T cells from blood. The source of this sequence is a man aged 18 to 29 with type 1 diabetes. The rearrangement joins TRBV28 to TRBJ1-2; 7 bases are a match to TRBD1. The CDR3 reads CASWDSINYGYTF. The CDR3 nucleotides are TGTGCCAGCTGGGACAGTATTAACTATGGCTACACCTTC.